These 13 T cell receptor beta chains were all obtained from the same sample, sequenced in a study of shared clonotypes between healthy human individuals. Here immunoSEQ multiplex PCR was the method, and the copy in TCRdb shows in-frame clones only, minus some. Of hundreds of thousands of clones in the sample, approximately 79% were seen once. Sequencing was done on a sample of memory CD4+ T cells sorted from blood. Regarding subset: CD45RA-negative fraction. These receptors all stem from a young woman in good health.

This clone has a handful of counts. This rearrangement joins TRBV11-2 to TRBJ2-2, with 10 bases identical to TRBD2. CDR3 size: 17 residues. Germline values: CDR1 SGHAT, CDR2 FQNNGV. V shed 2 bases, J shed 7 bases, and the junction held 10 bases outside the gene matches. The CDR3 DNA is TGTGCCAGCAGCTTATCGCGGCTAGCGGGAGCGAACGGGGAGCTGTTTTTT. It encodes CASSLSRLAGANGELFF.

The rearrangement joins TRBV4-1 to TRBJ2-2; 11 bases are shared with TRBD2. V was pared by 2 bases and J by 5 bases, with 4 bases of the junction left unmatched. CDR3 size: 16 residues. Germline CDR1 is MGHRA and CDR2 is YSYEKL. In DNA form, the CDR3 reads TGCGCCAGCAGCCAACTTAGCGGGAGGGGGACCGGGGAGCTGTTTTTT. This translates into CASSQLSGRGTGELFF.

This clone appeared many times. The chain combines TRBV11-2 with TRBJ2-3, with TRBD2 matching over 12 bases. CDR1 SGHAT and CDR2 FQNNGV come from the germline V gene. The CDR3 totals 17 residues. V shed 5 bases, J shed 1 base, and the junction held 7 bases outside the gene matches. CDR3 residues: CASSPASGRVRTDTQYF. CDR3 nucleotides: TGTGCCAGCAGCCCGGCTAGCGGGAGGGTTCGCACAGATACGCAGTATTTT. Filled out from reference TRBV11-2 and TRBJ2-3, the complete variable domain reads EAGVAQSPRYKIIEKRQSVAFWCNPISGHATLYWYQQILGQGPKLLIQFQNNGVVDDSQLPKDRFSAERLKGVDSTLKIQPAKLEDSAVYLCASSPASGRVRTDTQYFGPGTRLTVL.

The chain carries TRBV7-2 and TRBJ2-5; the D is unclear. Trimming took 5 bases from V and 2 from J, leaving 9 bases between them. This CDR3 comprises 13 residues. CDR1 is SGHTA and CDR2 is FQGNSA in the germline V gene. In DNA form, the CDR3 reads TGTGCCAGCAGCGTAGGGCCACAAGAGACCCAGTACTTC. Translating gives CASSVGPQETQYF.

The V call is TRBV19, the J call TRBJ2-1; D ambiguous. This CDR3 has 13 residues. The V and J ends lost 2 bases and 9 bases respectively, with 11 bases between them. Germline CDR1 is LNHDA and CDR2 is SQIVND (reference sequence). CDR3 sequence: CASSIPAGGEQFF. Here the CDR3 DNA reads TGTGCCAGTAGTATACCGGCAGGCGGTGAGCAGTTCTTC.

This clone was picked up a small number of times. The chain uses TRBV18 and TRBJ1-1; D is unclear. V was trimmed by 5 bases and J by 4 bases, leaving 8 bases between them. The CDR3 loop spans 12 amino acids. Germline loops: CDR1 KGHSH, CDR2 LQKENI. CDR3 sequence reads: CASSTIFTEAFF. The CDR3 DNA sequence: TGTGCCAGCTCAACCATATTCACTGAAGCTTTCTTT.

The sample holds a few counts of this clone. This chain joins TRBV4-1 and TRBJ2-3; TRBD1 agrees at 7 bases. This CDR3 is built from 18 residues. Germline assignment: CDR1 MGHRA and CDR2 YSYEKL. V lost 1 base, J lost 3 bases, and 13 bases stayed unmatched. CDR3 coding DNA: TGCGCCAGCAGCCAAGTCGTTCTGGGGGCAGGGGGAACAGATACGCAGTATTTT. Protein sequence: CASSQVVLGAGGTDTQYF.

V usage is TRBV5-1 and J usage is TRBJ2-7, with D unresolved. The CDR3 runs to 15 residues. The V and J ends lost 2 bases and 0 bases respectively, with 12 bases between them. Germline assignment: CDR1 SGHRS and CDR2 YFSETQ. CDR3 in DNA: TGCGCCAGCAGCTTTGAAGTACCGAGCTCCTACGAGCAGTACTTC. Its protein product is CASSFEVPSSYEQYF. The full variable domain, its missing parts supplied by reference TRBV5-1 and TRBJ2-7, is KAGVTQTPRYLIKTRGQQVTLSCSPISGHRSVSWYQQTPGQGLQFLFEYFSETQRNKGNFPGRFSGRQFSNSRSEMNVSTLELGDSALYLCASSFEVPSSYEQYFGPGTRLTVT.

This chain connects TRBV7-3 to TRBJ2-6; the D call may be TRBD1 or TRBD2 (5 bases each). CDR3 size: 17 residues. Trimming removed 1 base at V and 2 bases at J, with 12 bases between. Germline V gives CDR1 SGHTA, CDR2 FQGTGA. CDR3 loop: CASSLRTGRAGANVLTF. The CDR3 DNA sequence: TGTGCCAGCAGCTTAAGAACGGGACGGGCTGGGGCCAACGTCCTGACTTTC. Supplemented by reference TRBV7-3 and TRBJ2-6, the full variable domain reads GAGVSQTPSNKVTEKGKYVELRCDPISGHTALYWYRQSLGQGPEFLIYFQGTGAADDSGLPNDRFFAVRPEGSVSTLKIQRTERGDSAVYLCASSLRTGRAGANVLTFGAGSRLTVL.

This chain uses TRBV2 with TRBJ1-5; TRBD1 matches 7 bases. V was clipped by 4 bases and J by 7 bases; unmatched bases: 4. CDR1 is SNHLY and CDR2 is FYNNEI in the germline V gene. The CDR3 loop spans 13 amino acids. CDR3 bases: TGTGCCAGCAGTGGAGGGGGCGAACAGCCCCAGCATTTT. This gives the protein CASSGGGEQPQHF.

This chain joins TRBV28 and TRBJ1-3, with TRBD1 as a possible D gene (6 bases). V shed 7 bases and J shed 5 bases, with 21 bases lying between them. CDR3 length equals 16 residues. Germline-derived CDR1 and CDR2 are MDHEN and SYDVKM. CDR3 residues: CASISHGGGRRNTIYF. In nucleotides, the CDR3 is TGTGCCAGCATCTCCCATGGGGGGGGCCGCAGAAACACCATATATTTT.

The gene calls are TRBV15 and TRBJ1-1, with D perhaps matching TRBD1 (5 bases). The CDR3 extends over 14 amino acids. The germline V gene has CDR1 LNHNV and CDR2 YYDKDF (reference sequence). V was cut by 1 base and J by 4 bases, with 10 bases left in between. The CDR3 sequence: CATSRVTRGTEAFF. As DNA, the CDR3 is TGTGCCACCAGCAGAGTCACGAGGGGCACTGAAGCTTTCTTT.

V gene TRBV7-9 combines with J gene TRBJ2-1; TRBD2 might be the D (5 bases). Germline loops: CDR1 SEHNR, CDR2 FQNEAQ (reference sequence). V was pared by 5 bases and J by 2 bases, with 19 bases between. CDR3 length equals 17 residues. CDR3 residues: CASSPLSGINPYNEQFF. CDR3 in DNA: TGTGCCAGCAGCCCTCTTTCCGGGATCAACCCCTACAATGAGCAGTTCTTC. Based on the CDR3 plus reference TRBV7-9 and TRBJ2-1, the full variable domain is DTGVSQNPRHKITKRGQNVTFRCDPISEHNRLYWYRQTLGQGPEFLTYFQNEAQLEKSRLLSDRFSAERPKGSFSTLEIQRTEQGDSAMYLCASSPLSGINPYNEQFFGPGTRLTVL.